This TCR beta chain was captured in a study of cytomegalovirus exposure and HLA in healthy donors (dated by TCRdb to 2017 to 2019). Looking at the study overall: According to an earlier analysis of 587 of the donors, 150 million to 200 million T cells yielded roughly 110 million unique TCR beta sequences and about 280 Gb of sequence data. An early release that covered about 640 HLA-typed donors contained about 300 gigabases of sequencing data and around 80 million unique TCR sequences. Of the roughly 400 genotyped donors, less than 85% were placed in the genetic ancestry cluster associated with self-reported Caucasian donors. The study aimed to test whether cataloging public T cell receptors could reveal signatures of past pathogen exposure. The study profiled the T cell repertoires of under 700 subjects by immunosequencing and related them to cytomegalovirus serostatus. In addition to the first cohort of hundreds of subjects, a separate validation cohort of 120 different subjects was used. The study combined high-throughput TCR immunosequencing, statistical association of individual TCRs with disease status, and machine learning to predict cytomegalovirus infection status. A later analysis re-examined previously published TCR beta repertoires from more than 600 donors and added high-resolution HLA genotyping to investigate patterns of TCR occurrence. Rather than using new phenotypic data, the later analysis identified candidate immune exposures from TCR beta sequences and from how often those sequences occurred across donors. An earlier analysis of around 580 of the donors used high-throughput TCR beta sequencing to judge whether each TCR beta V gene segment behaved as functional or pseudogenic. Donor age, sex, ethnicity and CMV serostatus were compiled alongside the repertoire data. Genome-wide SNP genotypes for about 65% of the roughly 670 donors were used in a later genetic analysis, which treated that subset as a discovery cohort. Every repertoire in the discovery cohort had been generated on one and the same sequencing platform. Class I and class II HLA loci were covered by the typing at four-digit resolution. The number of typed donors differed by locus: roughly 629-630 for A, B, C, DRB1 and DQB1; 500 to 550 for DQA1; approximately 600 for DPA1; and around 470 for DPB1. Four to six DR-DQ haplotypes were handled as single units for association and clustering, since linkage in the cohort was strong. Among roughly 370 genotyped donors of the cohort, an average of roughly 240,000 unique TCR beta nucleotide sequences were sequenced per donor, roughly 20% of them non-productive. Overall results and qualifications from the work: Because some donors lacked HLA typing at each locus, the association tests relied only on the typed subset. In a later analysis, several top co-occurrence clusters were reported to appear linked to parvovirus B19, influenza, CMV and Epstein-Barr virus. The study gave a list of some 150 TCR beta chains associated with cytomegalovirus. A later genetic analysis associated a missense DCLRE1C variant with V-gene and J-gene trimming of TCR beta chains, and an independent cohort replicated the association. When HLA alleles, especially DR and DQ, strongly co-occurred, attributing TCR associations to individual alleles was difficult. A later analysis associated about 18,000 TCR beta sequences with specific HLA alleles at a false discovery rate of 0.05. A further reported finding was that TCR beta sequences accurately predicted the HLA-A and HLA-B alleles for most subjects in the first cohort. Linkage disequilibrium might explain the correlated functional status among segregating V segments, but an unknown experimental factor could not be ruled out. In a later analysis, most CMV-associated TCR beta chains were found to appear HLA-restricted, with HLA associations seemingly driven largely by CMV exposure. According to a later genetic analysis, donors in an Asian-associated ancestry cluster had fewer N-insertions in productive TCRs than the roughly 670-donor mean. An earlier analysis of 450 to 750 of the donors showed that most TCR beta V segments appeared in productive rearrangements either about 87% or about 30% of the time, which broadly matched IMGT annotations. This cohort had only TCR beta chains sequenced, and the lack of alpha or paired-chain data limited which features could be detected. Because the 87-base-pair reads could not distinguish some IMGT-functional V segments, including TRBV6-2 and TRBV6-3, those segments were excluded. In a later analysis, HLA-associated TCR beta chains were found to be more clonally expanded and to have lower generation probabilities than equally common non-associated chains. The only immune exposure information available for the cohort was CMV serostatus. Across donors, most TCR sequences were observed very rarely, whereas some public TCRs were present in many individuals. The presence/absence analyses assumed that sequencing depth was roughly uniform across donors, and that assumption may not be true. A cluster of highly shared sequence variants was judged likely to be a technical artifact of the sequencing pipeline. According to the authors, the approach could potentially be generalized to other disease states and immunological phenotypes. According to a later analysis, TCR association rates differed among HLA loci, with DRB1 alleles showing the most associated TCRs and HLA-C alleles showing the fewest. Because counts were too low, roughly 16 rarely observed V segments, including chromosome 9 orphons, were excluded from the earlier analysis of several hundred of the donors. The classifier was reported to diagnose cytomegalovirus status with high specificity and sensitivity in both the original cohort and the validation cohort. A few of the identified cytomegalovirus-associated TCR beta chains were confirmed in vitro to be specific for cytomegalovirus antigens.

The cohort comprised fewer than 750 healthy bone marrow donors. At the time of sampling, every cohort member was nominally healthy, though immune exposures that went unrecorded were likely present. The donor tested CMV seronegative, placing the donor among the 350 or so seronegative members of the cohort. Each donor provided a peripheral blood sample, and peripheral blood mononuclear cells were used for TCR beta sequencing. The Qiagen DNeasy Blood Extraction Kit was used to extract genomic DNA from the blood cell samples. This clone came up a few times. No cognate antigen has been identified for it. The sample holds no much larger clone one base away, and base qualities are not on file. From the germline V gene, CDR1 is SGHDT and CDR2 is YYEEEE. Its CDR3 holds 12 amino acids, cysteine through phenylalanine. CDR3 DNA is the only sequence kept; it has 36 bases, read in frame from the first base. The V end gives up 3 bases and the J end 10 bases, leaving 4 bases in the junction not matched to a gene.

The library was prepared using the immunoSEQ multiplex PCR assay. The multiplex PCR relied on a mix of 60 forward primers for TCR Vbeta segments and 13 reverse primers for TCR Jbeta segments. The CDR3 region of rearranged TCR beta genes was amplified from genomic DNA by a multiplex PCR assay. The amplified TCR beta libraries were sequenced on the Illumina HiSeq System as 87-base-pair reads. Per the original workflow: A later analysis tallied tens of millions of unique TCR beta chains across the roughly 610 repertoires, and about 12 million of those chains were shared by two or more donors. Raw reads were error-corrected and collapsed into unique sequences with a nearest-neighbor algorithm that merged closely related sequences to remove PCR and sequencing errors. To assign V, D and J gene segments, CDR3 sequences were aligned to IMGT reference sequences. For a sequence to be retained, at least a six-nucleotide match to both a V gene segment and a J gene segment was required. A rearrangement was called productive if the CDR3 had no stop codons and remained in frame with V and J, and every other rearrangement was called non-productive. CDR3 was defined by IMGT convention, running from the second conserved V-encoded cysteine to the conserved J-encoded phenylalanine. In an earlier analysis of around 540 of the donors, sequences lacking an unambiguous match to a single V gene segment were excluded. An earlier analysis of about 600 of the donors called V segments functional above 56.7% productive rearrangements and segregating when the between-donor standard deviation exceeded 5%. A statistical classification framework was developed to diagnose cytomegalovirus status using the catalog of TCR beta chain sequences. In a later analysis, TCR nucleotide sequences were compared against IMGT/GENE-DB human TR gene sequences so that V and J genes could be assigned. A later analysis assigned CDR3 sequences and most-parsimonious VDJ recombination scenarios with the TCRdist pipeline. A later analysis defined each TCR beta chain by its CDR3 amino acid sequence plus V-gene family, and excluded reads lacking a unique V-gene family. To address suspected cross-contamination and a sequencing artifact, a later analysis removed several hundred highly shared, low-generation-probability nucleotide sequences. A later analysis calculated a clonal expansion index for each public chain from normalized within-repertoire ranks of inferred template counts. Generation probabilities in a later analysis came from a VDJ recombination model fitted to out-of-frame rearrangements, and those results were checked against IGoR. In a later analysis, hypergeometric tests were used to score TCR-TCR, TCR-HLA and TCR-CMV co-occurrence, with a repertoire-size bias correction applied to TCR pairs. A later analysis estimated false discovery rates by permuting HLA or CMV assignments 20 times. In a later analysis, co-occurring TCRs were grouped using DBSCAN, with TCRdist sequence similarity added in when clustering inside HLA-allele-positive subsets. Repertoires with fewer than 30,000 or more than 120,000 public chains were left out of co-occurrence clustering, as were five repertoires with anomalous nucleotide sharing. The table comes from immuneACCESS by way of TCRdb, which keeps in-frame sequences with V and J called. Part of the clones is missing from these tables; in studies checked, under half for an unresolved V gene and the rest for unknown reasons. V, J and clone size reflect that table, while D and trimming were determined from the DNA. The sample includes about 120,000 clones, with more than 80% observed a single time. Around 2% of the sample comes from the top ten.

The receptor was isolated from a man aged 35 to 55 in good health and CMV-seronegative. Here the chain combines TRBV5-6 and TRBJ2-1; TRBD2 matches 7 bases in the middle. The sequenced sample was PBMCs. The CDR3 loop reads CASSSTSAEQFF. Here is the DNA: TGTGCCAGCAGCTCAACTAGCGCAGAGCAGTTCTTC.